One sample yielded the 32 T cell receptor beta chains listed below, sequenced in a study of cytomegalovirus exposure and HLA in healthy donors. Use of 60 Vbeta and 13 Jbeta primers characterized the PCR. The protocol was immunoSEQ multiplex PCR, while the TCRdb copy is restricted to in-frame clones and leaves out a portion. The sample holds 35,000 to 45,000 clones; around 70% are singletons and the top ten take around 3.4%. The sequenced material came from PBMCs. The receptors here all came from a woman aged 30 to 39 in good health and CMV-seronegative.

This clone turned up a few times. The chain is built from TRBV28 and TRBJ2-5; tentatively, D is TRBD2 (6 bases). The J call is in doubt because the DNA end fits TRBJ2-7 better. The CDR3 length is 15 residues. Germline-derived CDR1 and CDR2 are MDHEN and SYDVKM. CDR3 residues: CASSLADAGNYEQYF. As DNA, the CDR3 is TGTGCCAGCAGTTTGGCCGACGCGGGAAACTACGAGCAGTACTTC.

CDR3 sequence: CASSSAGLAVSYEQYF. In DNA form, the CDR3 reads TGTGCCAGCAGCTCTGCGGGACTAGCGGTCTCCTACGAGCAGTACTTC. This chain connects TRBV5-6 to TRBJ2-7, with 11 bases lining up with TRBD2. From germline, CDR1 is SGHDT and CDR2 YYEEEE. With 3 bases clipped from V and 0 bases from J, the junction kept 5 bases outside the gene matches. CDR3 size: 16 residues.

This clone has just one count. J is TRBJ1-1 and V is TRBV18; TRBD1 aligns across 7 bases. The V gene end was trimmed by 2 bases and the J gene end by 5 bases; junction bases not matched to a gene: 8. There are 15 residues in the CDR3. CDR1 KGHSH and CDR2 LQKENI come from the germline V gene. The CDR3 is CASSPSWTGLTEAFF. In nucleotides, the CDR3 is TGTGCCAGCTCACCAAGTTGGACAGGTTTAACTGAAGCTTTCTTT.

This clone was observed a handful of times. The CDR3 loop is CASSLNPENTIYF. Here the CDR3 DNA reads TGTGCCAGCAGCTTAAATCCGGAGAACACCATATATTTT. The chain uses TRBV7-7 and TRBJ1-3, with D unclear. The V and J ends lost 2 bases and 7 bases respectively, with 9 bases between them. The length of the CDR3 is 13 residues. The germline gives CDR1 SSHAT, CDR2 FNYEAQ (reference sequence).

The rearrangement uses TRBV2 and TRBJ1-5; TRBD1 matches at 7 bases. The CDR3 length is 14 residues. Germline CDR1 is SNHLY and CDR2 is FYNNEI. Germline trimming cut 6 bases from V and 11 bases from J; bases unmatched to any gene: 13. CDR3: CASRGDSGLGSQHF. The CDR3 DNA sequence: TGTGCCAGCAGGGGGGACAGTGGGTTGGGGTCCCAGCATTTT. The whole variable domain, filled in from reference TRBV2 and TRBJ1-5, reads EPEVTQTPSHQVTQMGQEVILRCVPISNHLYFYWYRQILGQKVEFLVSFYNNEISEKSEIFDDQFSVERPDGSNFTLKIRSTKLEDSAMYFCASRGDSGLGSQHFGDGTRLSIL.

As DNA, the CDR3 is TGCGCCAGCAGCCAAGACAGACCCAACACTGAAGCTTTCTTT. Its translation: CASSQDRPNTEAFF. V is TRBV5-1 and J is TRBJ1-1; perhaps TRBD1 as D (5 bases). Germline CDR1 SGHRS, CDR2 YFSETQ. CDR3 length equals 14 residues. The V gene lost 4 bases and the J gene lost 2 bases, with 12 bases spanning the gap.

This chain's CDR3 is CASRGGQSYEQYF. CDR3 nucleotides: TGTGCCAGCAGGGGGGGACAGTCCTACGAGCAGTACTTC. The chain couples TRBV6-5 to TRBJ2-7; the D gene is possibly TRBD1 (7 bases). The CDR3 contains 13 residues. Trimming shortened V by 6 bases and J by 1 base, and 10 bases separated the two germline ends. Germline V gene lookup returns CDR1 MNHEY and CDR2 SVGAGI.

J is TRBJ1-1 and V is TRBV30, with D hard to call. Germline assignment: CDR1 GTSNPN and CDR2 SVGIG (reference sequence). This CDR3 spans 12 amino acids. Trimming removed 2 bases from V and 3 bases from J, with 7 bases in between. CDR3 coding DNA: TGTGCCTGGAGTAAACTCTACACTGAAGCTTTCTTT. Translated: CAWSKLYTEAFF. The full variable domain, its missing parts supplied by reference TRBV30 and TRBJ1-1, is SQTIHQWPATLVQPVGSPLSLECTVEGTSNPNLYWYRQAAGRGLQLLFYSVGIGQISSEVPQNLSASRPQDRQFILSSKKLLLSDSGFYLCAWSKLYTEAFFGQGTRLTVV.

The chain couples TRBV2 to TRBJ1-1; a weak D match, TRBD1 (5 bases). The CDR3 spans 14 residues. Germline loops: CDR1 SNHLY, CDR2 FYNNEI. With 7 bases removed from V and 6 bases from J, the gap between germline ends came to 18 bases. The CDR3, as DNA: TGTGCCAGCACTTTCGGGACTGCCCCTGCTGAAGCTTTCTTT. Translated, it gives CASTFGTAPAEAFF.

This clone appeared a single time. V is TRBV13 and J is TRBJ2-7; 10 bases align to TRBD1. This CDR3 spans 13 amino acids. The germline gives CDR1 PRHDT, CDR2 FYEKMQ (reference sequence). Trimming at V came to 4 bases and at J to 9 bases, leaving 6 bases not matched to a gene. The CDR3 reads CASSSTGGLGQYF. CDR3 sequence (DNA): TGTGCCAGCAGCTCGACAGGGGGCTTAGGGCAGTACTTC.

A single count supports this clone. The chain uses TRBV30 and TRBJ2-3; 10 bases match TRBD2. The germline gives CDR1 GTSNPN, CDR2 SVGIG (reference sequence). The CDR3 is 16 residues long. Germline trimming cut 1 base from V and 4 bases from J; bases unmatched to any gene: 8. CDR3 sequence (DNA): TGTGCCTGGAGTGGTTTGGCTAGCGGGAGCCCAGATACGCAGTATTTT. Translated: CAWSGLASGSPDTQYF.

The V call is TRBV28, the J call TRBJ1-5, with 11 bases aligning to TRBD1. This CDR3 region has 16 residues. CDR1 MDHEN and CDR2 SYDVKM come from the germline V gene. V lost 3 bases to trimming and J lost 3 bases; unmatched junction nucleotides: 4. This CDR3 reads CASSLGDRGNNQPQHF. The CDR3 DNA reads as TGTGCCAGCAGTTTGGGGGACAGGGGGAACAATCAGCCCCAGCATTTT. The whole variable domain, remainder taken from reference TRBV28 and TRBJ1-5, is DVKVTQSSRYLVKRTGEKVFLECVQDMDHENMFWYRQDPGLGLRLIYFSYDVKMKEKGDIPEGYSVSREKKERFSLILESASTNQTSMYLCASSLGDRGNNQPQHFGDGTRLSIL.

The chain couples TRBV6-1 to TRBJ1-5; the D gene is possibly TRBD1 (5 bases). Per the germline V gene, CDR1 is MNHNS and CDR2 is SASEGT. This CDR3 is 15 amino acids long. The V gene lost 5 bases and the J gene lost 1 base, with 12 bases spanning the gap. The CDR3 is CASSLRVPSNQPQHF. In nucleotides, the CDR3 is TGTGCCAGCAGTCTCAGGGTACCCAGCAATCAGCCCCAGCATTTT.

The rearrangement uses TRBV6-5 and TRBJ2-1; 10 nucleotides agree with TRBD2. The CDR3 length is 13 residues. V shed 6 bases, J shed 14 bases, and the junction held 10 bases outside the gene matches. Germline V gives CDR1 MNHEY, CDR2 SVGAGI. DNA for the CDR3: TGTGCCAGCAGAGAACGGACTAGCGGTTATGAGTTCTTC. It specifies CASRERTSGYEFF.

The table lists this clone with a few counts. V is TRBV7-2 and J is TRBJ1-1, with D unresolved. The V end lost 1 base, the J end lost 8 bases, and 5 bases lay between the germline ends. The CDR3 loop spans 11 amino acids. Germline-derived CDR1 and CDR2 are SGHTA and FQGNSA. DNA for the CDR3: TGTGCCAGCAGCTTAGGAGGGGAAGCTTTCTTT. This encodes CASSLGGEAFF.

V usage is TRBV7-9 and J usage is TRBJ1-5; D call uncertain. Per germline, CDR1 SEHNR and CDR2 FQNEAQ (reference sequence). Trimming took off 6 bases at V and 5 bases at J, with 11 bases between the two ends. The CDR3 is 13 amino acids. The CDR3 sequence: CASSVSGDQPQHF. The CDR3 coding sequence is TGTGCCAGCAGTGTCTCCGGGGATCAGCCCCAGCATTTT.

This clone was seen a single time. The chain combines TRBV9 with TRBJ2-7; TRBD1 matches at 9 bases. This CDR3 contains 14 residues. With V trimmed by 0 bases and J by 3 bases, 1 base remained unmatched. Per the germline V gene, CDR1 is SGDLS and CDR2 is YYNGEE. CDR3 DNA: TGTGCCAGCAGCGTAGAGGGACAGGGCTACGAGCAGTACTTC. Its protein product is CASSVEGQGYEQYF.

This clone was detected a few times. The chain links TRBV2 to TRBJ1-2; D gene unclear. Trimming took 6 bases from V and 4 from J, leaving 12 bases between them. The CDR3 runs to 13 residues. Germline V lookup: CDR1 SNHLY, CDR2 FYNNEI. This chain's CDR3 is CASRWAGVYGYTF. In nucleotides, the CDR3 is TGTGCCAGCAGGTGGGCCGGGGTCTATGGCTACACCTTC.

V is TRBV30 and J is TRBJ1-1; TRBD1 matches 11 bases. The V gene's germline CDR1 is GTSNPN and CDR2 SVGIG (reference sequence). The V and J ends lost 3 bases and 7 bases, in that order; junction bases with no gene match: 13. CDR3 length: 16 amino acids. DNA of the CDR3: TGTGCCTGGAGCAGAGGGACAGGGGGGCGAGCGTATGAAGCTTTCTTT. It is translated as CAWSRGTGGRAYEAFF. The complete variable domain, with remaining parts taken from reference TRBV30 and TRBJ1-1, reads SQTIHQWPATLVQPVGSPLSLECTVEGTSNPNLYWYRQAAGRGLQLLFYSVGIGQISSEVPQNLSASRPQDRQFILSSKKLLLSDSGFYLCAWSRGTGGRAYEAFFGQGTRLTVV.

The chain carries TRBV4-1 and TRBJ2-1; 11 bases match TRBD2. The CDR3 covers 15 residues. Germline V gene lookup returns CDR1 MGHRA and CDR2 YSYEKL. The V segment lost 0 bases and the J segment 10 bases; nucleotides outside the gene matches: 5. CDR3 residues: CASSQELAGVEEQFF. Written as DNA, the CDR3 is TGCGCCAGCAGCCAAGAACTAGCGGGAGTCGAAGAGCAGTTCTTC.

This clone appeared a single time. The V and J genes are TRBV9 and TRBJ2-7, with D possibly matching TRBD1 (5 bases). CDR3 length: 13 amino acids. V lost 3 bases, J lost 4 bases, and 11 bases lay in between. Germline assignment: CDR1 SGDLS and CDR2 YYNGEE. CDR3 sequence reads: CASSATQGYEQYF. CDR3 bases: TGTGCCAGCAGCGCTACGCAGGGATACGAGCAGTACTTC.

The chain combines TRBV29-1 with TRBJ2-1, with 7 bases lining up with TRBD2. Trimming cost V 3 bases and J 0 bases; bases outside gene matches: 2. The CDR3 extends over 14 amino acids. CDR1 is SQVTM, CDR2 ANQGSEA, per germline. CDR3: CSVDSSGSYNEQFF. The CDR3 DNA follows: TGCAGCGTTGACTCTAGCGGCTCCTACAATGAGCAGTTCTTC.

In nucleotides, the CDR3 is TGTGCCAGCAGCGTGGGGGGGGCCACTGAAGCTTTCTTT. Its translation is CASSVGGATEAFF. V gene TRBV9 combines with J gene TRBJ1-1, with a tentative D call TRBD1 (6 bases). CDR3 size: 13 residues. Germline V gives CDR1 SGDLS, CDR2 YYNGEE. V was shortened by 2 bases and J by 4 bases, with 9 bases between the two germline ends.

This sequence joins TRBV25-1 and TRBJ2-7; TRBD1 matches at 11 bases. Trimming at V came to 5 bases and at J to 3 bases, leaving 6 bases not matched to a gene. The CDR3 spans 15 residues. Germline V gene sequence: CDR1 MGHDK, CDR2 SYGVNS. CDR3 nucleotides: TGTGCCAGCAGTCACTCGGGACAGGGGGACTACGAGCAGTACTTC. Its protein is CASSHSGQGDYEQYF.

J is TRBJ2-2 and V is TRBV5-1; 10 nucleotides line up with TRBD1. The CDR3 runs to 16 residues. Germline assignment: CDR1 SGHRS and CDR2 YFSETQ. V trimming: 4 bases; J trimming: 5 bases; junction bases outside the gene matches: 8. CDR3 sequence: CASSRSGQGNTGELFF. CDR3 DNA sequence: TGCGCCAGCAGCCGATCGGGACAGGGGAATACCGGGGAGCTGTTTTTT. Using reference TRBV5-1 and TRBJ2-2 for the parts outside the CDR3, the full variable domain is KAGVTQTPRYLIKTRGQQVTLSCSPISGHRSVSWYQQTPGQGLQFLFEYFSETQRNKGNFPGRFSGRQFSNSRSEMNVSTLELGDSALYLCASSRSGQGNTGELFFGEGSRLTVL.

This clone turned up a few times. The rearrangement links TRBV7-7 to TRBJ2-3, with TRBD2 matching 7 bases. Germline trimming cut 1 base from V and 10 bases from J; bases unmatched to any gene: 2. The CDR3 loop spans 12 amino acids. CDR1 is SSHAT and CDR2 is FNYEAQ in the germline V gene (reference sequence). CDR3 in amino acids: CASSLGAGPQYF. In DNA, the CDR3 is TGTGCCAGCAGCTTAGGAGCGGGGCCGCAGTATTTT.

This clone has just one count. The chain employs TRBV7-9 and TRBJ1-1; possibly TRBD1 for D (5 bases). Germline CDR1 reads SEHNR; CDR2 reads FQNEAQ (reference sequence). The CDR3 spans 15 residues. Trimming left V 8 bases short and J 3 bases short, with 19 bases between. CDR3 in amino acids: CASRPRTMGDTEAFF. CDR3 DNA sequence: TGTGCCAGCCGGCCTCGGACAATGGGCGACACTGAAGCTTTCTTT.

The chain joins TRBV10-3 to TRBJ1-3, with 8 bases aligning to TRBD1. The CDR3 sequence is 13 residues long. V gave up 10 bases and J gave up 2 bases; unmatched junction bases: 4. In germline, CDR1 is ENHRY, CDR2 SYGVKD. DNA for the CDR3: TGTGCCACAACGGACAGGGCTGGAAACACCATATATTTT. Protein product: CATTDRAGNTIYF.

CDR3 sequence reads: CASSVAPRGVEQFF. The CDR3 DNA follows: TGTGCCAGCAGCGTAGCTCCCCGGGGGGTTGAGCAGTTCTTC. The gene calls are TRBV9 and TRBJ2-1; TRBD2 matches at 7 bases. The CDR3 spans 14 residues. V shed 0 bases, J shed 9 bases, and the junction held 6 bases outside the gene matches. In germline, CDR1 is SGDLS, CDR2 YYNGEE.

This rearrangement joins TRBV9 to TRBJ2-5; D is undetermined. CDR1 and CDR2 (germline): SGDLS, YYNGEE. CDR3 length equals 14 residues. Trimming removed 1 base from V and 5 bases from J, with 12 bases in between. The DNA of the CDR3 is TGTGCCAGCAGCGTATTTGGTAGCTGGGAGACCCAGTACTTC. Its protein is CASSVFGSWETQYF.

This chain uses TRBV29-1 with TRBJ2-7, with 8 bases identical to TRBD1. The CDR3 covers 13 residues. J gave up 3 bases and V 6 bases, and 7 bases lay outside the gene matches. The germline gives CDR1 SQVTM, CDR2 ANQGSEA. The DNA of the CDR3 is TGCAGCGTCGGACAGGGTATCAGCTACGAGCAGTACTTC. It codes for CSVGQGISYEQYF.

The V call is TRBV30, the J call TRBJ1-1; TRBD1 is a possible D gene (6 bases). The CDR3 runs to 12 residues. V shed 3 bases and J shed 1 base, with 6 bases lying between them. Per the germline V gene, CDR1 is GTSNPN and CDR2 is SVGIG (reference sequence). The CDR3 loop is CAWRQGNTEAFF. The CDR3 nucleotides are TGTGCCTGGAGACAGGGGAACACTGAAGCTTTCTTT.